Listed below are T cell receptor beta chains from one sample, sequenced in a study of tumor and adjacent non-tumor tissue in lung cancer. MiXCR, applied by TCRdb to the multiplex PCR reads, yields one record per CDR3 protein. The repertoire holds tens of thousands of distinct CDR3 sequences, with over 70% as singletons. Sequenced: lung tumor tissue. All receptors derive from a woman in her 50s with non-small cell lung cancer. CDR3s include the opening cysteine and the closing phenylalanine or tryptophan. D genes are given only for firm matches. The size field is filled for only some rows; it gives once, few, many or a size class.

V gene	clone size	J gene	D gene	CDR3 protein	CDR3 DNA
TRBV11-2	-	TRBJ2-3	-	CSSSLDRADTQYF	TGTTCCAGCAGTTTAGATCGGGCAGATACGCAATATTTT
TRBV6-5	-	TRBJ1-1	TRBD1	CASTGGDSSETFF	TGTGCCAGCACAGGGGGGGACAGCTCTGAAACTTTCTTT
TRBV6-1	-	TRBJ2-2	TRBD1	CGSEDRGSGGELFF	TGTGGCAGTGAGGACAGGGGGTCGGGCGGGGAGCTGTTTTTT
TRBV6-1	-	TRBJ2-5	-	CASRGRQVLPGREGTQHF	TGTGCCAGCAGGGGTCGACAGGTCCTCCCAGGGCGGGAAGGGACCCAGCACTTC
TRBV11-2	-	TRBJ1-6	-	CASSLGQLENSPLRF	TGTGCCAGCAGCTTAGGACAGTTGGAGAATTCACCCCTCCGCTTT
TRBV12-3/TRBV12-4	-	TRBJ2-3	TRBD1	CASSLRTGGRADRQYF	TGTGCCAGCAGCCTGAGGACAGGGGGGAGGGCAGATAGGCAGTATTTT
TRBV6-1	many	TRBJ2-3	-	CASSEDTDTQYF	TGTGCCAGCAGTGAAGACACAGATACGCAGTATTTT
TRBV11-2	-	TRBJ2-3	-	CASSLDITGVGRGTDTHYF	-
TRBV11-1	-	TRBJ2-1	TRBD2	CASSLGLAGWLKFF	TGTGCCAGCAGCTTAGGACTAGCGGGATGGTTGAAGTTCTTC
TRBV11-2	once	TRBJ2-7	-	CASSSHNRVGQYF	TGTGCCAGCAGTTCACACAATAGGGTCGGGCAGTACTTC
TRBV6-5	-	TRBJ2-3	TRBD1	CASSSRGCGDTHYF	TGTGCCAGCAGTTCCAGGGGGTGCGGAGATACGCACTATTTT
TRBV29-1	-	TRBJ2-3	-	CSVTGIGAEDTQYF	TGCAGCGTTACCGGGATAGGAGCAGAAGATACGCAGTATTTT
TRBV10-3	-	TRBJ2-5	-	CAIRELGQGKETQYF	TGTGCCATCAGAGAGTTGGGTCAGGGAAAAGAGACCCAGTACTTC
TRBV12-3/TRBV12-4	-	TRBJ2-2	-	CASSLWLAESANTGELFF	TGTGCCAGCAGTTTATGGCTGGCGGAGTCCGCGAACACCGGGGAGCTGTTTTTT
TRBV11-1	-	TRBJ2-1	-	CAGNPTPSTGDEQFF	TGTGCCGGTAACCCGACTCCTTCGACGGGCGATGAGCAGTTCTTC
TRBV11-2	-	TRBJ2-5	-	CASNFREEETQYF	TGTGCCAGCAATTTTAGGGAAGAAGAGACCCAGTACTTC